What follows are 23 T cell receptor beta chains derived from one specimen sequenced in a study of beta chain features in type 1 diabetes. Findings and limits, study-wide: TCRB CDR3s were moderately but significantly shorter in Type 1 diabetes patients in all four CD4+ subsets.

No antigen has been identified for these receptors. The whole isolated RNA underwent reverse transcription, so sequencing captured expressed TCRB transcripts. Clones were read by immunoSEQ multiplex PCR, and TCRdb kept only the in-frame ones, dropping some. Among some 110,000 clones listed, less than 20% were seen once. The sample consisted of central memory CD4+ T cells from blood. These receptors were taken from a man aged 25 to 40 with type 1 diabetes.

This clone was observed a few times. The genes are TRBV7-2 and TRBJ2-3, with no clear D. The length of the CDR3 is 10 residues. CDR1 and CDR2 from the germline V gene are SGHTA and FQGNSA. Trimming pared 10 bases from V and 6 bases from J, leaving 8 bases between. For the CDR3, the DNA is TGTGCCACCGGTTCGGATACGCAGTATTTT. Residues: CATGSDTQYF.

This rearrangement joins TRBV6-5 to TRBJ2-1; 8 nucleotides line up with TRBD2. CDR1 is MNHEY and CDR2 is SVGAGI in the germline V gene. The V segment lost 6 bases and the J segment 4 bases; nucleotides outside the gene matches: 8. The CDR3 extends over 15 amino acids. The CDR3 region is CASSSTSGTYNEQFF. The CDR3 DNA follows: TGTGCCAGCAGCTCCACTAGCGGTACATACAATGAGCAGTTCTTC.

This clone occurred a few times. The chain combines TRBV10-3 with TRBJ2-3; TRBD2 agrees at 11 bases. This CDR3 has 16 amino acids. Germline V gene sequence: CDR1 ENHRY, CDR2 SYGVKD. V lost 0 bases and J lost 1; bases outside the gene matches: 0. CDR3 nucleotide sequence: TGTGCCATCAGTGAGTCGACTAGCGGGGGCACAGATACGCAGTATTTT. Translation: CAISESTSGGTDTQYF.

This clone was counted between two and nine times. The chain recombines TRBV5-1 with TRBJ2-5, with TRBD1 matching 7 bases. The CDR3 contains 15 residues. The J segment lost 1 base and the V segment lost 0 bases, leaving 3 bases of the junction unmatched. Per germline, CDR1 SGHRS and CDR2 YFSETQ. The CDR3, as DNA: TGCGCCAGCAGCTTGGGACAGGGAGCCCAAGAGACCCAGTACTTC. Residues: CASSLGQGAQETQYF.

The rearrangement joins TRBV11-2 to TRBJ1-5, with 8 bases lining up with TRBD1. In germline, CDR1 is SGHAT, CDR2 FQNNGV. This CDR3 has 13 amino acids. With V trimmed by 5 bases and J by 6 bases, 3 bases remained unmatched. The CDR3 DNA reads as TGTGCCAGCAGCCAGGACAGGGCTCAGCCCCAGCATTTT. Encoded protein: CASSQDRAQPQHF.

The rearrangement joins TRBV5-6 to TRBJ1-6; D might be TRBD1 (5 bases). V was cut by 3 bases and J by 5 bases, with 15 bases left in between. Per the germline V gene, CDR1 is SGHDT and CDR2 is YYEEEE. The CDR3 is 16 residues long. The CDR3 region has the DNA TGTGCCAGCAGCTCAGACGCAGGGAGCCATAATTCACCCCTCCACTTT. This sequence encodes CASSSDAGSHNSPLHF.

CDR3 bases: TGCAGTGCTAGGCTTGGGTCTGAAGCTTTCTTT. Residues: CSARLGSEAFF. V is TRBV20-1 and J is TRBJ1-1; D remains ambiguous. Germline lookup yields CDR1 DFQATT and CDR2 SNEGSKA (reference sequence). The CDR3 runs to 11 residues. Trimming shortened V by 3 bases and J by 6 bases, and 8 bases separated the two germline ends.

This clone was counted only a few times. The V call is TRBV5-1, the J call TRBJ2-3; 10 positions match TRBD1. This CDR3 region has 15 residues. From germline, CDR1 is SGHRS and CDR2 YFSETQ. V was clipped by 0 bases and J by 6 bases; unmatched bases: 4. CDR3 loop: CASSLEGTGADTQYF. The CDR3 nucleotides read TGCGCCAGCAGCTTGGAAGGGACAGGGGCTGATACGCAGTATTTT.

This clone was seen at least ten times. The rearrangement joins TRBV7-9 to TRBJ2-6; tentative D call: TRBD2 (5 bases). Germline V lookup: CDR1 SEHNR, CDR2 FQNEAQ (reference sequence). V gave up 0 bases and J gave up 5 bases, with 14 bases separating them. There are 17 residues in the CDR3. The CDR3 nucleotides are TGTGCCAGCAGCTTAGCGCCTTCGAGGGCTCGGGCCAACGTCCTGACTTTC. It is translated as CASSLAPSRARANVLTF.

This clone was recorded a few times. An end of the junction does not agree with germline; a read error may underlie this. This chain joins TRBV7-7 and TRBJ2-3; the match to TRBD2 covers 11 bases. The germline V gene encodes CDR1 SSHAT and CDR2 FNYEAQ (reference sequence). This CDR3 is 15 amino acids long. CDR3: CASSSGLAAADTQYF. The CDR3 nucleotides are TGTGCTAGCAGCTCGGGACTAGCGGCTGCAGATACGCAGTATTTT. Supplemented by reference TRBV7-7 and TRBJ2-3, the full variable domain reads GAGVSQSPRYKVTKRGQDVTLRCDPISSHATLYWYQQALGQGPEFLTYFNYEAQPDKSGLPSDRFSAERPEGSISTLTIQRTEQRDSAMYRCASSSGLAAADTQYFGPGTRLTVL.

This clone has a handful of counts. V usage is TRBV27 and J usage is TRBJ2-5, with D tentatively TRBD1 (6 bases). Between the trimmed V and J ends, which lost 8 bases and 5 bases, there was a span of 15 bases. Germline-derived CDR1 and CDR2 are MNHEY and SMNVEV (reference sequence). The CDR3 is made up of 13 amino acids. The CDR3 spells CASSQGRRETQYF. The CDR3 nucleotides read TGTGCCAGCTCACAGGGCAGACGCGAGACCCAGTACTTC.

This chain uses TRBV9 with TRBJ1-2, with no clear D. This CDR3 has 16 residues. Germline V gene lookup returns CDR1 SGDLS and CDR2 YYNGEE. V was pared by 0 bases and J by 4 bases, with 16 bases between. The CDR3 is CASSVGTVGSFYGYTF. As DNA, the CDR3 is TGTGCCAGCAGCGTAGGCACGGTCGGATCCTTCTATGGCTACACCTTC. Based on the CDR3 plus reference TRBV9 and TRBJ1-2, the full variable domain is DSGVTQTPKHLITATGQRVTLRCSPRSGDLSVYWYQQSLDQGLQFLIQYYNGEERAKGNILERFSAQQFPDLHSELNLSSLELGDSALYFCASSVGTVGSFYGYTFGSGTRLTVV.

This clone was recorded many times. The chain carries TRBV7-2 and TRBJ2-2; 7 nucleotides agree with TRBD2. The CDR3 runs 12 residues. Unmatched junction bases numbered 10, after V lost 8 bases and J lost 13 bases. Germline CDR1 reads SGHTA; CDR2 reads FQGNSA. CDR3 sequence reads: CASGEERGRLFF. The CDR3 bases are TGTGCCAGCGGGGAGGAGCGGGGCCGGCTGTTTTTT.

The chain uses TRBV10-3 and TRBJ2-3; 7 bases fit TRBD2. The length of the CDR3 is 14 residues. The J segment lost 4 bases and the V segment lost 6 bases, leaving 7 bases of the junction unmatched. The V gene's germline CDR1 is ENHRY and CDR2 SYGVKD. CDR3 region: CAISELTSADTQYF. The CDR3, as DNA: TGTGCCATCAGCGAGCTCACTAGCGCAGATACGCAGTATTTT.

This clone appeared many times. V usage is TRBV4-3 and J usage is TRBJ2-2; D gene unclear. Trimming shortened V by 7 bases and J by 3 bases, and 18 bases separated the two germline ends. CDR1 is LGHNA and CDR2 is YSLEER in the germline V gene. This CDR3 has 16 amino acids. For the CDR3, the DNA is TGCGCCAGCACAGCCAGTGACTTATTATACACCGGGGAGCTGTTTTTT. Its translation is CASTASDLLYTGELFF.

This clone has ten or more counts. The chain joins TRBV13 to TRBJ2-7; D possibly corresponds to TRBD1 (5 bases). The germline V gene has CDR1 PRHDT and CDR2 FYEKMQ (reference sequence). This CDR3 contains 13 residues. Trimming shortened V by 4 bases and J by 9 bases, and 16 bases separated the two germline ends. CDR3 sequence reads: CASSYQGTRRQYF. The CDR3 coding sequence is TGTGCCAGCAGCTACCAGGGTACCCGGCGGCAGTACTTC.

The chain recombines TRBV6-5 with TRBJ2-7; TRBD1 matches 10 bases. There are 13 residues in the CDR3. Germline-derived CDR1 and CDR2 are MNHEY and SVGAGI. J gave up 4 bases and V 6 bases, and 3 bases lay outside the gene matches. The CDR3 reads CASRPGQGYEQYF. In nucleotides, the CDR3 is TGTGCCAGCAGGCCGGGACAGGGGTACGAGCAGTACTTC.

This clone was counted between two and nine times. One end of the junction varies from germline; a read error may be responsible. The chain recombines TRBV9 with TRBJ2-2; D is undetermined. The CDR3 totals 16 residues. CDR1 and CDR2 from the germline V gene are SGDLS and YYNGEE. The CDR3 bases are TGTGCCAGCGGCGTTAGACATGCCTCGGGCACCGGGGAGCTGTTTTTT. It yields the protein CASGVRHASGTGELFF.

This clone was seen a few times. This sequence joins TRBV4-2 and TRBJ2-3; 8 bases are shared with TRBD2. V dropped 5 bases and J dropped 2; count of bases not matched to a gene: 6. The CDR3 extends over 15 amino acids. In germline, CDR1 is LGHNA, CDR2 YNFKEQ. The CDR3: CASSTLGGATDTQYF. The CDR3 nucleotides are TGTGCCAGCAGCACCCTCGGGGGGGCCACAGATACGCAGTATTTT.

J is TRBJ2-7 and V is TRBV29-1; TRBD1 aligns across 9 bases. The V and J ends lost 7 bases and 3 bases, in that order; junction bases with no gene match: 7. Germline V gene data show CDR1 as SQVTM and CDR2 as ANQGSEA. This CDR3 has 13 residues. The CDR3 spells CSGAVGQGYEQYF. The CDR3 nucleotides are TGCAGCGGCGCAGTGGGACAGGGCTACGAGCAGTACTTC.

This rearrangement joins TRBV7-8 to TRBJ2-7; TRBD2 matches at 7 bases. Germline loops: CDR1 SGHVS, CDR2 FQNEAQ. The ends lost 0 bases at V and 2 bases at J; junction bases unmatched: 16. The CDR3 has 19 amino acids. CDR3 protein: CASSLASSGLRLGTYEQYF. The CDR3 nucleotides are TGTGCCAGCAGCTTAGCTTCTAGCGGCCTCCGCCTGGGAACCTACGAGCAGTACTTC.

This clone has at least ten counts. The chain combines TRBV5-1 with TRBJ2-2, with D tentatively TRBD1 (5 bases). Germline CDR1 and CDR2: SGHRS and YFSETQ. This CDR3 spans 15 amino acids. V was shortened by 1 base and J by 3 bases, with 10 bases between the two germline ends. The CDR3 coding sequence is TGCGCCAGCAGCTTGAACGGCAGGGACACCGGGGAGCTGTTTTTT. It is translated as CASSLNGRDTGELFF.

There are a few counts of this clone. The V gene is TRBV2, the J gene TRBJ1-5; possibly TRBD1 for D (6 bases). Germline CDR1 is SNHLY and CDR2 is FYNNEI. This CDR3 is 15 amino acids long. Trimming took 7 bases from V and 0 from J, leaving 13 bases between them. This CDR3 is CASNREADSNQPQHF. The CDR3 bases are TGTGCCAGCAACAGGGAGGCCGATAGCAATCAGCCCCAGCATTTT.